The present TCR beta chain was sequenced within a study of T and B cells in COVID-19 patients. The overall study: The recovered patients had mostly mild to moderate COVID-19 with outpatient management. Active-infection patients were older, median roughly 67 years, than recovered patients, median approximately 35 years.

J was trimmed by 7 bases and V by 6 bases; bases with no gene match: 7. The germline CDR1 and CDR2 sequences are MNHEY and SVGAGI. This CDR3 has 14 amino acids. BIOMED2 TRB-A/B primer pools were used in multiplex TRB PCR. In TCRdb, the multiplex PCR reads were re-called with MiXCR into one record per CDR3 protein. The table lists around 15,000 distinct CDR3 sequences, 25% to 35% of them singletons. Notes on the study in general: CD4+, regulatory T cell, CD8+ and sorted SARS-CoV-2-responsive or tetramer+ T cells were not yet sequenced. Patients with COVID-19 reportedly showed strongly skewed T cell receptor beta variable and joining gene usage.

Each TRB amplification used about 220-500 ng of genomic DNA from blood. As to this clonotype: The antigen is undetermined.

The sequence was collected from a human donor who had recovered from COVID-19. Sequencing was performed on blood. The V call is TRBV6-5, the J call TRBJ2-1, with 9 bases matching TRBD2. CDR3: CASRGGRAHNEQFF. The CDR3 DNA is TGTGCCAGCAGGGGCGGGAGGGCCCATAATGAGCAGTTCTTC.